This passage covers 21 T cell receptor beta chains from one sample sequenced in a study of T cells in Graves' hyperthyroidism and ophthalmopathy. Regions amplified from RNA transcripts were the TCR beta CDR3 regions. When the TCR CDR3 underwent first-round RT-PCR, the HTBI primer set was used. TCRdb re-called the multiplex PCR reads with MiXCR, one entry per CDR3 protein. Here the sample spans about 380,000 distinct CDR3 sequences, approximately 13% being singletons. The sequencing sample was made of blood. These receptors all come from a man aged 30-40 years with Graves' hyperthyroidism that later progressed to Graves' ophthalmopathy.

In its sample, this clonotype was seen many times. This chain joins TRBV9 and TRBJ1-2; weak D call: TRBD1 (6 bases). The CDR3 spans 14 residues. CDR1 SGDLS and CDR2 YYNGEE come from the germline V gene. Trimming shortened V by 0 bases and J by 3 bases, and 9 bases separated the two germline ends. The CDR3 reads CASSVDRGDYGYTF. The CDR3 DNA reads TGTGCCAGCAGCGTAGATAGGGGGGACTATGGCTACACCTTC.

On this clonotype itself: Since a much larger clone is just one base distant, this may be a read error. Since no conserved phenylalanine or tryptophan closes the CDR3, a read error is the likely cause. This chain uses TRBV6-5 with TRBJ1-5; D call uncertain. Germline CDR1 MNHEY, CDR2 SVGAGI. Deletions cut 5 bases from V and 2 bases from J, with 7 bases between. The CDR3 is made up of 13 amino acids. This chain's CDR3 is CASSPSGNQPQHL. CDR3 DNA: TGTGCCAGCAGTCCCTCGGGCAATCAGCCCCAGCATCTT.

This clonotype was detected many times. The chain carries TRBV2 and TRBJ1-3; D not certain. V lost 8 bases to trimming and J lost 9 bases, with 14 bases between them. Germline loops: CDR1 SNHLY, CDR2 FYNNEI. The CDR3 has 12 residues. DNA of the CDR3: TGTGCCAGCTCCGGGCCCGGCAGCACCATATATTTT. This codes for CASSGPGSTIYF.

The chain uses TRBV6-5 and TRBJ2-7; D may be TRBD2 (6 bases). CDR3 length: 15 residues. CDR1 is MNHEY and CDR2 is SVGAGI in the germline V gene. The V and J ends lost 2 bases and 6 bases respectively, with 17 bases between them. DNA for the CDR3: TGTGCCAGCAGTTACGGGCGCCTAGCCGGGGGCGAGCAGTACTTC. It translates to CASSYGRLAGGEQYF.

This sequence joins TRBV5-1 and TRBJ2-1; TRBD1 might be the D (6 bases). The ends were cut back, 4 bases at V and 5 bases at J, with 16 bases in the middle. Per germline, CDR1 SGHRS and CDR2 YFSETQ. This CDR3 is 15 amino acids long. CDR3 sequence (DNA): TGCGCCAGCAGCCGGGACAACCCATTGGACAATGAGCAGTTCTTC. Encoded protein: CASSRDNPLDNEQFF.

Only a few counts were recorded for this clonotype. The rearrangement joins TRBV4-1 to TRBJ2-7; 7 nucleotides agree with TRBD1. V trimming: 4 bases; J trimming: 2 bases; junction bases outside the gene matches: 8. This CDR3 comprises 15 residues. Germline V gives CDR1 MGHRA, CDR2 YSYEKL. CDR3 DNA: TGCGCCAGCAGCCCACCGGGACAGCAGCCCTACGAGCAGTACTTC. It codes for CASSPPGQQPYEQYF.

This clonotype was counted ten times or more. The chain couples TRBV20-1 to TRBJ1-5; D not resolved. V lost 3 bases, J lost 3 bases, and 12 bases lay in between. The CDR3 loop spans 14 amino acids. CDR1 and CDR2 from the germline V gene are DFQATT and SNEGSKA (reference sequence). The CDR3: CSARRGSYNQPQHF. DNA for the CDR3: TGCAGTGCTAGGCGTGGCAGTTACAATCAGCCCCAGCATTTT.

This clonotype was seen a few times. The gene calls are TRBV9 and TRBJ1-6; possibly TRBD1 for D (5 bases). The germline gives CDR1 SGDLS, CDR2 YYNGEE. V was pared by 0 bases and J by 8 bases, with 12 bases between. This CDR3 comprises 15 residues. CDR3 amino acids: CASSVVGTGDSPLHF. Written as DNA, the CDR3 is TGTGCCAGCAGCGTAGTTGGGACCGGGGATTCACCCCTCCACTTT.

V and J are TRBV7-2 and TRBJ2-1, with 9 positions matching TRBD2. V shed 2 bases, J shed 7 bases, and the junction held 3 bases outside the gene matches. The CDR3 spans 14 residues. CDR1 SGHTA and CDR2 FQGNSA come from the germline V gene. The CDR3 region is CASSLSGRPNEQFF. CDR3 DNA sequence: TGTGCCAGCAGCTTAAGCGGGAGGCCGAATGAGCAGTTCTTC.

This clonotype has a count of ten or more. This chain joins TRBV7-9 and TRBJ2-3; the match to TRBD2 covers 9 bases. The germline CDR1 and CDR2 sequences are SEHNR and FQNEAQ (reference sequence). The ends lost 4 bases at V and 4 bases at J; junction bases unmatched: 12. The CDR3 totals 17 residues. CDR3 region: CASSSPLAGGPSDTQYF. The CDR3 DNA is TGTGCCAGCAGCTCCCCTCTCGCGGGGGGGCCTTCAGATACGCAGTATTTT.

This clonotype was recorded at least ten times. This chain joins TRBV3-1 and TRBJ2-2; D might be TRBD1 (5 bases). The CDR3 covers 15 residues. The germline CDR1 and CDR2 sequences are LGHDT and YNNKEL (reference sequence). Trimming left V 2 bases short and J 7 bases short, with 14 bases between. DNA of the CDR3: TGTGCCAGCAGCCAACTTACCAGGGCGAGCGGGGAGCTGTTTTTT. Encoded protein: CASSQLTRASGELFF.

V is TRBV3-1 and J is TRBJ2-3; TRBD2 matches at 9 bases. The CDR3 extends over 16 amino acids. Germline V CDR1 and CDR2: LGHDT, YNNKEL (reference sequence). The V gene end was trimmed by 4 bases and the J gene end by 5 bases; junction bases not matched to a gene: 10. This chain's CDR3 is CASSPLAGRGGDTQYF. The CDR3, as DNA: TGTGCCAGCAGCCCGCTAGCGGGGAGAGGGGGAGATACGCAGTATTTT.

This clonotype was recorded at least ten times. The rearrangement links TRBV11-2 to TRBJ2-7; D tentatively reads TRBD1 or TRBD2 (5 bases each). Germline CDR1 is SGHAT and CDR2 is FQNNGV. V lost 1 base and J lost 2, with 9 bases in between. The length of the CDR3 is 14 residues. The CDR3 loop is CASSLGPGPYEQYF. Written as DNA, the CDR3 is TGTGCCAGCAGCTTAGGCCCGGGACCCTACGAGCAGTACTTC.

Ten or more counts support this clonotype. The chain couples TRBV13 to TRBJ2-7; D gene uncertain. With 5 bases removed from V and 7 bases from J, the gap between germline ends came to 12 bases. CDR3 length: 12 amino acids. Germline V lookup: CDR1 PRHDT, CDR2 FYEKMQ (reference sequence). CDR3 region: CASSKDGFEQYF. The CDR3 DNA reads TGTGCCAGCAGCAAGGACGGCTTTGAGCAGTACTTC.

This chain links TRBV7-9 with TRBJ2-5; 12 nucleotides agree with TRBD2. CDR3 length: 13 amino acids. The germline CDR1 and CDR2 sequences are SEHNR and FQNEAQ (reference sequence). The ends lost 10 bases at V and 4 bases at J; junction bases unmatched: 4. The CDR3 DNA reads TGTGCCACTAGCGGGGGGGCCGGAGAGACCCAGTACTTC. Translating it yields CATSGGAGETQYF.

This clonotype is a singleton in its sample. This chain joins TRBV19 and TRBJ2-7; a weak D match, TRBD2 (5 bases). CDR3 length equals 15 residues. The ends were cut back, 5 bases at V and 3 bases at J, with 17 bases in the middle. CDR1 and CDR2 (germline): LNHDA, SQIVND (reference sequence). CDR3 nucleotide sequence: TGTGCCAGTAGTCCCGCCGCTAGAGGGTTCTACGAGCAGTACTTC. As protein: CASSPAARGFYEQYF.

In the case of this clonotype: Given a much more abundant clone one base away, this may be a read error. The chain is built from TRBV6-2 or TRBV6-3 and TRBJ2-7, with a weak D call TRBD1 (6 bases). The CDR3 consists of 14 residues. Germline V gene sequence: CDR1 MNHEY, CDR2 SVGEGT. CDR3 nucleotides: TGTGCCAGCAGTTCATTGGACAGTTCCTACGAGCATTACTTC. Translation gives CASSSLDSSYEHYF.

This chain's CDR3 is CASSLASGTSDTGELFF. The CDR3 DNA follows: TGTGCCAGCAGTCTAGCCTCCGGGACCAGTGACACCGGGGAGCTGTTTTTT. V usage is TRBV7-2 and J usage is TRBJ2-2; possibly TRBD1 or TRBD2 for D (5 bases each). The CDR3 is 17 amino acids. Trimming shortened V by 6 bases and J by 3 bases, and 20 bases separated the two germline ends. CDR1 and CDR2 (germline): SGHTA, FQGNSA.

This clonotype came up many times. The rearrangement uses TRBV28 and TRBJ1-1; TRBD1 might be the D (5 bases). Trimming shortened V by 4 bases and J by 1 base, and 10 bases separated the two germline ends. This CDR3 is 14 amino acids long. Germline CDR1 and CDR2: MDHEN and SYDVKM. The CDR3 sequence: CASSWGWANTEAFF. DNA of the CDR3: TGTGCCAGCAGTTGGGGGTGGGCGAACACTGAAGCTTTCTTT.

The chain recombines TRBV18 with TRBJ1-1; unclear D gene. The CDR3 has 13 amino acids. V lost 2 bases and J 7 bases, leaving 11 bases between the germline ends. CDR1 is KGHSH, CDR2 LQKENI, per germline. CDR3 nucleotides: TGTGCCAGCTCACCAGCAGAGCCCAATGAAGCTTTCTTT. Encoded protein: CASSPAEPNEAFF.

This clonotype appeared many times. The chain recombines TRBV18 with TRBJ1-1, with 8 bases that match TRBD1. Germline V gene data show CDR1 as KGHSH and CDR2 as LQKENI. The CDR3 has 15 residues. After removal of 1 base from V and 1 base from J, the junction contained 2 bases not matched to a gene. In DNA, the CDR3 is TGTGCCAGCTCACCACGGGACAGGCAGAACACTGAAGCTTTCTTT. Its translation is CASSPRDRQNTEAFF.